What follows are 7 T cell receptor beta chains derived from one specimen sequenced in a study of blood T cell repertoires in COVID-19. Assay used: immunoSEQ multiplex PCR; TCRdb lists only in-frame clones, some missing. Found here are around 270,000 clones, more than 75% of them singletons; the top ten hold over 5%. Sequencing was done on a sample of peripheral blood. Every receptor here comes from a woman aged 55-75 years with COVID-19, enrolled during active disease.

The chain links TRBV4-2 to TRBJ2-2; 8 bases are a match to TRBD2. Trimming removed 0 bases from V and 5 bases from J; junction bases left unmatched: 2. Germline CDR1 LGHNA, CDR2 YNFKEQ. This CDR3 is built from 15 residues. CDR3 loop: CASSQEASGTGELFF. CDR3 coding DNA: TGTGCCAGCAGCCAAGAGGCTAGCGGGACCGGGGAGCTGTTTTTT.

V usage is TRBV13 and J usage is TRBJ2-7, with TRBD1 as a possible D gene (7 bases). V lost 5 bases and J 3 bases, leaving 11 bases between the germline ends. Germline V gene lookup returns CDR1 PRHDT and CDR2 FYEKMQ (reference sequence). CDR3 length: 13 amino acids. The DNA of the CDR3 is TGTGCCAGCAGCGGAGGGGACAGCTACGAGCAGTACTTC. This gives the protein CASSGGDSYEQYF.

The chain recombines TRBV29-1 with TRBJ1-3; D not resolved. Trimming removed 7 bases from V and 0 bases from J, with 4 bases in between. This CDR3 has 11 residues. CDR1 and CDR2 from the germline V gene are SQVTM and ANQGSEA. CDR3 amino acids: CSARSGNTIYF. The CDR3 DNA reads TGCAGCGCCCGCTCTGGAAACACCATATATTTT.

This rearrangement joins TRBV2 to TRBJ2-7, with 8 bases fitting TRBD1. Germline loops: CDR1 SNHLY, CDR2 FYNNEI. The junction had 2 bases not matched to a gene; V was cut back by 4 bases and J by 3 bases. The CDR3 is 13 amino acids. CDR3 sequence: CASSGTGLYEQYF. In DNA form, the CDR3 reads TGTGCCAGCAGTGGGACAGGGCTCTACGAGCAGTACTTC.

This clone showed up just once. In DNA, the CDR3 is TGTGGACAGGCCAGGAGCTCCTATAATTCACCCCTCCACTTT. It codes for CGQARSSYNSPLHF. The chain carries TRBV21-1 and TRBJ1-6; the tabulated D call, TRBD1, remains unverified against the DNA. TRBV21-1 is shown as a pseudogene. The CDR3 has 14 residues.

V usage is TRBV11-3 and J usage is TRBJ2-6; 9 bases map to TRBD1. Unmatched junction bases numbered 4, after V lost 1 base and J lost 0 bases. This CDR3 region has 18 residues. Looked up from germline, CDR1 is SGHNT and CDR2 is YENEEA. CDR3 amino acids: CASSLGGQGHSGANVLTF. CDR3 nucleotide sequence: TGTGCCAGCAGCTTAGGAGGACAGGGGCACTCTGGGGCCAACGTCCTGACTTTC.

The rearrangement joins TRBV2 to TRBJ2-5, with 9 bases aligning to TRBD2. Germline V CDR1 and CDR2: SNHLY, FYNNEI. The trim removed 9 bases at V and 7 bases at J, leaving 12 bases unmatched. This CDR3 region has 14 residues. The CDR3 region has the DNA TGTGCCAGGGGCTTGGCGGGAGGGCCGGGGACCCAGTACTTC. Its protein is CARGLAGGPGTQYF.